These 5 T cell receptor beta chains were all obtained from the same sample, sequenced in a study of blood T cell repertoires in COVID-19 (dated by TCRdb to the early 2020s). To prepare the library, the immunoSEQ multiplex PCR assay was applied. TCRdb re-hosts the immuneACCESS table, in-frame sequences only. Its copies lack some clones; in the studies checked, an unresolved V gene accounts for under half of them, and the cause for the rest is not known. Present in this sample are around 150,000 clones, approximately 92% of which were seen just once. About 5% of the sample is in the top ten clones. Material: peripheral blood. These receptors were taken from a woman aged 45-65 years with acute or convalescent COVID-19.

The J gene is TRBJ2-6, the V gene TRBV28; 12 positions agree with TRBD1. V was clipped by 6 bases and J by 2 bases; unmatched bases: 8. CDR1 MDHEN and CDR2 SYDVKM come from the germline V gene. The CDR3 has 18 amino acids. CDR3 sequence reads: CASRDTGTGGAGANVLTF. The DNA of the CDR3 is TGTGCCAGCAGAGATACCGGGACAGGGGGCGCTGGGGCCAACGTCCTGACTTTC.

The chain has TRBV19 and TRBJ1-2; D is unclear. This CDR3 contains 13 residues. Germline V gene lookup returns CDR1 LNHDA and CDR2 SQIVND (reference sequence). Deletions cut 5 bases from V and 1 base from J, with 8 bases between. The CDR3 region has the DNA TGTGCCAGTAGTCTCAGTGGTAACTATGGCTACACCTTC. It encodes CASSLSGNYGYTF.

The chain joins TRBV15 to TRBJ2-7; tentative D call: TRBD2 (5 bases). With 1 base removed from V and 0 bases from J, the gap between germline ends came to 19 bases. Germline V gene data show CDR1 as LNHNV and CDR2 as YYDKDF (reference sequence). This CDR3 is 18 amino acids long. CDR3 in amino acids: CATSRGGPNTISSYEQYF. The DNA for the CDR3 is TGTGCCACCAGCAGAGGAGGGCCTAACACTATAAGCTCCTACGAGCAGTACTTC.

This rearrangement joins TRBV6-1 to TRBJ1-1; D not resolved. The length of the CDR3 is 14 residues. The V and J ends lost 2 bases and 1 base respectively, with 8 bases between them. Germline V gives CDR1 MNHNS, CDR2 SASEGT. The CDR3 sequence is CASSESISNTEAFF. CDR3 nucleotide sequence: TGTGCCAGCAGTGAAAGCATCTCGAACACTGAAGCTTTCTTT.

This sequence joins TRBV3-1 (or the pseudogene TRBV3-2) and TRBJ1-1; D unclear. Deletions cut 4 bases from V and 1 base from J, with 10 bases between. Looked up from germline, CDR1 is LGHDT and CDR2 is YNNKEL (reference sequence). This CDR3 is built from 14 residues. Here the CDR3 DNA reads TGTGCCAGCAGCCTGCTGGGCCCGAACACTGAAGCTTTCTTT. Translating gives CASSLLGPNTEAFF.